This T cell receptor beta chain was sequenced for a study of blood T cell repertoires in COVID-19 (dated by TCRdb to about 2020). About the investigation overall: Samples from collaborators originated in the United States, Italy and Spain and spanned both the acute and convalescent phases of COVID-19. The material from the prospective study consisted of cDNA or gDNA derived from T cells, B-cell-depleted T cells, or PBMCs. Deeply sampled blood TCRbeta repertoires from subjects exposed to, actively infected with, or recovered from COVID-19 were included in the dataset. A freely available public database, intended as a resource for researchers studying the immune response to SARS-CoV-2, is where the repertoires were released. Samples came from the ongoing ImmuneRACE study (first 160 participants) plus 1,254 subjects from 6 global collaborators. The sample metadata nearly always contained a de-identified subject ID, COVID-19 status, age in years and sex. Where available, HLA class I and class II types were taken from metadata supplied by the sample provider and were not determined by assay-based typing. The paper as a whole reports these results and caveats: Clinical and demographic metadata were provided uncurated, with the amount varying by source and participant.

The collaborating institutions used their own protocols to collect whole blood in K2EDTA tubes. For TCRbeta analysis, collaborators shipped samples as frozen whole blood, isolated PBMCs, or DNA extracted from either of those sample types. The immunoSEQ Assay, a bias-controlled multiplex PCR, was used to amplify TCRbeta CDR3 regions from genomic DNA. The authors' analysis ran thus. The number of nucleated cells in each sample was estimated from the amplification of reference gene primers within the assay. To quantify the absolute abundance of each unique TCRbeta CDR3 rearrangement, sequence reads were collapsed and filtered. For each sample, productive Simpson clonality was calculated as the square root of Simpson's diversity index across productive rearrangements. What TCRdb holds here is the immuneACCESS table cut down to in-frame rearrangements. Part of the clones is not present; checked against another copy, under half of the missing clones reflect an unresolved V gene, and the others are unexplained. V, J and clone size are those of that table, while D and trimming were read from the DNA. The sample contains roughly 15,000 clones, about 84% of them found a single time. The biggest ten clones account for approximately 30% of the sample.

Comment on this clone: It lacks a known antigen. No qualities accompany the bases; no much larger clone lies one base away.

Including the terminal cysteine and phenylalanine, the CDR3 comprises 14 residues. The CDR3 DNA has 42 bases and is translated from base 1. CDR1 LNHDA and CDR2 SQIVND were looked up in the germline V gene (reference sequence). The junction shows trimming of 5 bases on V and 1 base on J, plus 12 bases between the germline ends. The chain is made from TRBV19 and TRBJ2-7, and TRBD1 may be the D gene, going by 5 matching bases. Sequencing used peripheral blood. This TCR came from a human donor in a cohort sampled during active COVID-19. The CDR3 here reads CASSLFGHSYEQYF. The sequenced DNA: TGTGCCAGTAGTCTCTTCGGACATTCCTACGAGCAGTACTTC.